These 5 T cell receptor beta chains originate from one sample sequenced in a study of T cells after yellow fever vaccination. MiXCR was run by TCRdb on the 5' RACE reads, yielding one entry per CDR3 protein. Found here are approximately 600,000 distinct CDR3 sequences, about 12% of them singletons; the top ten hold more than 12%. Here the sequenced sample was PBMCs, taken on the day of the yellow fever booster vaccination. The origin of the receptors is a man aged 25-45 years who received the YFV17D yellow fever vaccine.

This clonotype was observed a few times. This chain links TRBV12-5 with TRBJ2-1; 7 bases align to TRBD1. V was pared by 8 bases and J by 0 bases, with 4 bases of the junction left unmatched. The CDR3 consists of 14 residues. The germline V gene has CDR1 LGHNT and CDR2 FRNRAP. CDR3: CASLGDSSYNEQFF. CDR3 DNA sequence: TGTGCTAGTCTTGGGGACAGCTCCTACAATGAGCAGTTCTTC.

The gene calls are TRBV19 and TRBJ1-1; D call uncertain. The CDR3 totals 12 residues. CDR1 and CDR2 from the germline V gene are LNHDA and SQIVND (reference sequence). Trimming took 9 bases from V and 6 from J, leaving 14 bases between them. The CDR3 loop reads CARKDGGPEAFF. CDR3 DNA: TGTGCCAGAAAAGACGGCGGCCCTGAAGCTTTCTTT.

This clonotype was counted a few times. The chain has TRBV5-1 and TRBJ2-3, with D unclear. Germline V gene data show CDR1 as SGHRS and CDR2 as YFSETQ. Trimming took 0 bases from V and 4 from J, leaving 21 bases between them. The CDR3 is 18 residues long. CDR3 nucleotide sequence: TGCGCCAGCAGCTTGGTAGGTTTCGGTGGGATCCGCGCAGATACGCAGTATTTT. Amino acid sequence: CASSLVGFGGIRADTQYF. Variable domain in full (rest from reference TRBV5-1 and TRBJ2-3): KAGVTQTPRYLIKTRGQQVTLSCSPISGHRSVSWYQQTPGQGLQFLFEYFSETQRNKGNFPGRFSGRQFSNSRSEMNVSTLELGDSALYLCASSLVGFGGIRADTQYFGPGTRLTVL.

J is TRBJ2-2 and V is TRBV15, with no clear D. The ends were cut back, 0 bases at V and 6 bases at J, with 11 bases in the middle. This CDR3 has 15 amino acids. Germline CDR1 LNHNV, CDR2 YYDKDF (reference sequence). CDR3 loop: CATSRDVGAAGELFF. The CDR3 nucleotides are TGTGCCACCAGCAGAGATGTGGGTGCCGCCGGGGAGCTGTTTTTT.

V is TRBV20-1 and J is TRBJ2-5; a possible D gene is TRBD1 (5 bases). The CDR3 has 11 residues. The V gene's germline CDR1 is DFQATT and CDR2 SNEGSKA (reference sequence). V lost 5 bases and J lost 2, with 6 bases in between. CDR3 protein: CSADSQETQYF. The CDR3 nucleotides read TGCAGTGCTGACAGTCAAGAGACCCAGTACTTC.